The 13 T cell receptor beta chains given below trace back to one sample, sequenced in a study of control samples from healthy donors and cancer patients. Repertoires were generated with immunoSEQ multiplex PCR, while TCRdb's copy carries only in-frame clones and drops some. In the table there are more than 150,000 clones, about 94% of which are singletons. Sequenced input: blood. These TCRs come from a man in his forties or fifties in good health.

This chain links TRBV27 with TRBJ2-3; D gene unclear. Germline assignment: CDR1 MNHEY and CDR2 SMNVEV (reference sequence). Trimming took off 3 bases at V and 5 bases at J, with 6 bases between the two ends. The CDR3 totals 12 residues. CDR3 in amino acids: CASSLSQDTQYF. The CDR3 DNA reads as TGTGCCAGCAGTTTGTCTCAAGATACGCAGTATTTT.

This CDR3 reads CASSLGQGQPQHF. CDR3 DNA: TGCGCCAGCAGCTTGGGACAGGGGCAGCCCCAGCATTTT. V gene TRBV5-1 combines with J gene TRBJ1-5; 8 bases map to TRBD1. CDR1 is SGHRS, CDR2 YFSETQ, per germline. The CDR3 is made up of 13 amino acids. Trimming removed 0 bases from V and 7 bases from J; junction bases left unmatched: 0.

This chain joins TRBV19 and TRBJ1-6; D remains ambiguous. The CDR3 loop spans 15 amino acids. The V end lost 5 bases, the J end lost 0 bases, and 8 bases lay between the germline ends. The germline V gene encodes CDR1 LNHDA and CDR2 SQIVND (reference sequence). CDR3 DNA sequence: TGTGCCAGTAGTGAGGGTAGCTCCTATAATTCACCCCTCCACTTT. Its translation is CASSEGSSYNSPLHF.

This rearrangement joins TRBV7-9 to TRBJ2-1; no firm D call. Germline V gene lookup returns CDR1 SEHNR and CDR2 FQNEAQ (reference sequence). The CDR3 consists of 17 residues. V lost 2 bases to trimming and J lost 0 bases, with 14 bases between them. Here the CDR3 DNA reads TGTGCCAGCAGCTTACCGAGACGGGTTAGCTCCTACAATGAGCAGTTCTTC. Its translation: CASSLPRRVSSYNEQFF.

This sequence joins TRBV28 and TRBJ2-7; D uncertain. The CDR3 loop spans 12 amino acids. The ends were cut back, 7 bases at V and 5 bases at J, with 12 bases in the middle. Per germline, CDR1 MDHEN and CDR2 SYDVKM. The CDR3 spells CASTLPSDEQYF. The CDR3 nucleotides are TGTGCCAGCACTTTGCCAAGCGACGAGCAGTACTTC.

V gene TRBV28 combines with J gene TRBJ1-5; tentative D call: TRBD1 (5 bases). V shed 10 bases and J shed 2 bases, with 12 bases lying between them. In germline, CDR1 is MDHEN, CDR2 SYDVKM. CDR3 length equals 13 residues. The CDR3 region is CATQGVGNQPQHF. The CDR3, as DNA: TGTGCCACCCAGGGTGTCGGCAATCAGCCCCAGCATTTT. The full variable domain, in which reference TRBV28 and TRBJ1-5 provide the parts outside the CDR3, is DVKVTQSSRYLVKRTGEKVFLECVQDMDHENMFWYRQDPGLGLRLIYFSYDVKMKEKGDIPEGYSVSREKKERFSLILESASTNQTSMYLCATQGVGNQPQHFGDGTRLSIL.

This clone was counted once. The J gene is TRBJ1-2, the V gene TRBV29-1; no clear D. Germline V gene sequence: CDR1 SQVTM, CDR2 ANQGSEA. With 2 bases removed from V and 8 bases from J, the gap between germline ends came to 12 bases. The CDR3 totals 12 residues. In nucleotides, the CDR3 is TGCAGCGTTGAATTGTCTTTTTGGGGCTACACCTTC. It encodes CSVELSFWGYTF.

CDR3 DNA sequence: TGTGCCAGTACCTCGACAGGGGGTTTGTCACCCCTCCACTTT. Translation gives CASTSTGGLSPLHF. This chain joins TRBV19 and TRBJ1-6; 9 positions agree with TRBD1. Germline V gene sequence: CDR1 LNHDA, CDR2 SQIVND (reference sequence). V lost 7 bases and J lost 10; bases outside the gene matches: 8. The CDR3 spans 14 residues.

The rearrangement uses TRBV4-2 and TRBJ1-1; D call uncertain. The V end lost 0 bases, the J end lost 10 bases, and 15 bases lay between the germline ends. This CDR3 region has 14 residues. Germline assignment: CDR1 LGHNA and CDR2 YNFKEQ. The CDR3 bases are TGTGCCAGCAGCCAAGATCTTAGGAACAGTGTAGCTTTCTTT. Encoded protein: CASSQDLRNSVAFF.

The chain couples TRBV6-6 to TRBJ1-2; D may be TRBD1 (5 bases). Trimming removed 5 bases at V and 8 bases at J, with 24 bases between. The CDR3 is 16 residues long. The germline gives CDR1 MNHNY, CDR2 SVGAGI (reference sequence). Written as DNA, the CDR3 is TGTGCCAGCAGTACATCCCCCCTCGACAGCGGCAAGGGCTACACCTTC. This codes for CASSTSPLDSGKGYTF.

The chain combines TRBV9 with TRBJ2-7, with D maybe TRBD1 (5 bases). This CDR3 has 15 residues. Germline values: CDR1 SGDLS, CDR2 YYNGEE. V shed 0 bases and J shed 5 bases, with 15 bases lying between them. CDR3: CASSVAPGLIDEQYF. For the CDR3, the DNA is TGTGCCAGCAGCGTAGCCCCAGGGTTGATAGACGAGCAGTACTTC.

The chain has TRBV23-1 and TRBJ1-1; D call uncertain. TRBV23-1 is classed as an ORF, of uncertain function. The CDR3 runs 17 residues. Trimming took off 4 bases at V and 5 bases at J, with 23 bases between the two ends. CDR3 protein: CASSRISAGFRKTEAFF. As DNA, the CDR3 is TGCGCCAGCAGTCGAATATCTGCGGGGTTCCGGAAAACTGAAGCTTTCTTT.

J is TRBJ1-2 and V is TRBV5-1, with a possible D match to TRBD1 (5 bases). The V gene's germline CDR1 is SGHRS and CDR2 YFSETQ. The V gene lost 0 bases and the J gene lost 4 bases, with 13 bases spanning the gap. The CDR3 is made up of 15 amino acids. CDR3 bases: TGCGCCAGCAGCTTGGGAGGGGTCATCAGCTATGGCTACACCTTC. Residues: CASSLGGVISYGYTF.